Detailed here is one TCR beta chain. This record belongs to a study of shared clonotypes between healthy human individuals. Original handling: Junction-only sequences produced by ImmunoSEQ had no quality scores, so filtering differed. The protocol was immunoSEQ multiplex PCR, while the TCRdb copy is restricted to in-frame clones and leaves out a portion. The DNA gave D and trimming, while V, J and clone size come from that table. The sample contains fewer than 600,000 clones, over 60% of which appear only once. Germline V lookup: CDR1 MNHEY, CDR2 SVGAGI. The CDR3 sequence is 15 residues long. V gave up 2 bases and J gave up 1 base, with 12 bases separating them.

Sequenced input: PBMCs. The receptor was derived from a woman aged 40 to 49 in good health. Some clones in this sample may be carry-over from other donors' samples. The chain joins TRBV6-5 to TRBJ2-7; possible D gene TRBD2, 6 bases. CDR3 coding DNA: TGTGCCAGCAGTTACCCGGGACTGTCTTCCTACGAGCAGTACTTC. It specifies CASSYPGLSSYEQYF.